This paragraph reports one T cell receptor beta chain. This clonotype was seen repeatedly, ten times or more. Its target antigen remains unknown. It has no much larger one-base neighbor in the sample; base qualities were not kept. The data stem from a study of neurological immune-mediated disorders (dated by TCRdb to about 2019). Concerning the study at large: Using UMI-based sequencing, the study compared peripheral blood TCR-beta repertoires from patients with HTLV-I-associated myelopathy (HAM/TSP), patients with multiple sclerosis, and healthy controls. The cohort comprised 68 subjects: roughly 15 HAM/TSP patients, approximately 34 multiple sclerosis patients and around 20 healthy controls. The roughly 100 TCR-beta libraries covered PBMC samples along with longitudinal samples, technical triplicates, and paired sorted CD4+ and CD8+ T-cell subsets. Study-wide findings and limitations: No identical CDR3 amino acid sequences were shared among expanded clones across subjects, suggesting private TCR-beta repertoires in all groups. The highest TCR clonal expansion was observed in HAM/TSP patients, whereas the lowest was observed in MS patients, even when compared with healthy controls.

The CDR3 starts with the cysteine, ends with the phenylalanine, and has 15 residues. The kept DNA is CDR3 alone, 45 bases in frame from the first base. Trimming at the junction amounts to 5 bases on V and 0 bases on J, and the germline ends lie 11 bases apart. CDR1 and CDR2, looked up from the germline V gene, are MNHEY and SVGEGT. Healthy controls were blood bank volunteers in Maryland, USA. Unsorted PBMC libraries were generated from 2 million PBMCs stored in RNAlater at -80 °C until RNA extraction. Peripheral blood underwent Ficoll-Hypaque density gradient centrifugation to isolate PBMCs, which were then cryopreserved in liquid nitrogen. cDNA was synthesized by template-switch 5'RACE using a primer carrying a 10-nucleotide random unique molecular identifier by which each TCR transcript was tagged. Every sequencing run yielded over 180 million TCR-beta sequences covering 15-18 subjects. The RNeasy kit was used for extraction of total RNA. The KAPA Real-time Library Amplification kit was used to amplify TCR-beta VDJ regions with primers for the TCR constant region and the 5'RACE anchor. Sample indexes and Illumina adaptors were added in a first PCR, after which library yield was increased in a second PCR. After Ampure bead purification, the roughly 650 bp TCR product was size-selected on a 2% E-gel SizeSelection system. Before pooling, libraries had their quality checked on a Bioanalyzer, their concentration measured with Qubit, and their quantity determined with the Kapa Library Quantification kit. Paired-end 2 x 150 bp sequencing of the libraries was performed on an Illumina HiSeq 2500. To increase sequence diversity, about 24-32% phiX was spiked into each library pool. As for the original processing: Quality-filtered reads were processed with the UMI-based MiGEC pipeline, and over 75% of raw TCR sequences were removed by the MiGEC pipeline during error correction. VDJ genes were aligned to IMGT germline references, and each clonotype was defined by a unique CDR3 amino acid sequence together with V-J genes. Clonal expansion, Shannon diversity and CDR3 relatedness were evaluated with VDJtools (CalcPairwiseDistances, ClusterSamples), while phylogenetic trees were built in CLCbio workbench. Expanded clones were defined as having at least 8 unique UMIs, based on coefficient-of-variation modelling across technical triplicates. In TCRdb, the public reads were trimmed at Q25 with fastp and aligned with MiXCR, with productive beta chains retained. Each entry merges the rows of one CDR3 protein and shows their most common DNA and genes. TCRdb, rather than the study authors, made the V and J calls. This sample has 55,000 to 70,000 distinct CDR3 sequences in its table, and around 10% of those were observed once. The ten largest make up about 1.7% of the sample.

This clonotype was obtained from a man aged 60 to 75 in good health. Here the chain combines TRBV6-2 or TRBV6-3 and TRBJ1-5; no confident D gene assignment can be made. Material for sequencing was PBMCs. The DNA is TGTGCCAGCAGTATTACCGGACTTAGCAATCAGCCCCAGCATTTT. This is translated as CASSITGLSNQPQHF.